The 4 T cell receptor beta chains listed next were all sequenced from one sample in a study of T cell responses to AZD1222 COVID-19 vaccine. Assay: immunoSEQ multiplex PCR; the TCRdb copy retains only in-frame clones and omits some. The data show roughly 99,000 clones, with 87% seen just once and approximately 4% held by the top ten. The specimen comprised peripheral blood, sampled on day 0 of AZD1222 vaccination. Receptors were obtained from an adult in good health.

J is TRBJ1-2 and V is TRBV12-3 or TRBV12-4; D possibly corresponds to TRBD1 (5 bases). The CDR3 runs 13 residues. Trimming stripped 2 bases from V and 6 bases from J, with 10 bases between. The CDR3 here is CASSLWGRHGYTF. The CDR3 DNA sequence: TGTGCCAGCAGTTTATGGGGGAGGCATGGCTACACCTTC.

The V gene is TRBV9, the J gene TRBJ1-5; weak D call: TRBD1 (5 bases). CDR3 length equals 16 residues. Per the germline V gene, CDR1 is SGDLS and CDR2 is YYNGEE. Trimming shortened V by 4 bases and J by 4 bases, and 18 bases separated the two germline ends. CDR3 loop: CASSPNAGLGNQPQHF. CDR3 nucleotide sequence: TGTGCCAGCAGCCCTAACGCAGGGCTTGGGAATCAGCCCCAGCATTTT. The entire variable domain, with the rest obtained from reference TRBV9 and TRBJ1-5, is as follows: DSGVTQTPKHLITATGQRVTLRCSPRSGDLSVYWYQQSLDQGLQFLIQYYNGEERAKGNILERFSAQQFPDLHSELNLSSLELGDSALYFCASSPNAGLGNQPQHFGDGTRLSIL.

The gene calls are TRBV19 and TRBJ2-7; TRBD1 agrees at 10 bases. CDR1 and CDR2 (germline): LNHDA, SQIVND (reference sequence). V was clipped by 5 bases and J by 5 bases; unmatched bases: 12. CDR3 length: 16 amino acids. The CDR3: CASSETGGAPENEQYF. CDR3 DNA: TGTGCCAGTAGTGAGACAGGGGGCGCCCCGGAAAACGAGCAGTACTTC.

Only a few counts were recorded for this clone. The V call is TRBV6-1, the J call TRBJ1-2; the D is unclear. Trimming took off 3 bases at V and 8 bases at J, with 13 bases between the two ends. The germline V gene has CDR1 MNHNS and CDR2 SASEGT. The CDR3 sequence is 13 residues long. The CDR3 coding sequence is TGTGCCAGCAGTGATTTGGTTTCCCCCGGCTACACCTTC. Translated, it gives CASSDLVSPGYTF.